This passage covers 27 T cell receptor beta chains from one sample sequenced in a study of shared clonotypes between healthy human individuals (dated by TCRdb to 2019 to 2021). The library was prepared using the immunoSEQ multiplex PCR assay. TCRdb took this table from immuneACCESS and kept in-frame rearrangements with V and J called. Such tables lack part of the clones; where checked against another copy, unresolved V genes explain under half of the gap, and the rest is unexplained. The sample data list 1.6 million or so clones, and roughly 96% of these were observed just once. Clones ranked in the top ten supply 0.95% to 1.5% of the sample. Sequenced input: naive CD4+ T cells sorted from blood. The sample's cell subset or site label is to be understood as: CD45RA+ positively selected. The receptors here all came from a man aged 25-45 years in good health.

Of note for this clone: The identical CDR3 is also encoded by other nucleotide sequences in the sample. The J gene is TRBJ2-5, the V gene TRBV5-1, with unresolved D. V was cut by 4 bases and J by 2 bases, with 6 bases left in between. The CDR3 consists of 12 residues. Germline CDR1 is SGHRS and CDR2 is YFSETQ. CDR3: CASSLLQETQYF. The CDR3 DNA is TGCGCCAGCAGCCTCCTTCAAGAGACCCAGTACTTC. Supplemented by reference TRBV5-1 and TRBJ2-5, the full variable domain reads KAGVTQTPRYLIKTRGQQVTLSCSPISGHRSVSWYQQTPGQGLQFLFEYFSETQRNKGNFPGRFSGRQFSNSRSEMNVSTLELGDSALYLCASSLLQETQYFGPGTRLLVL.

V usage is TRBV10-1 and J usage is TRBJ2-7; D may match TRBD1 or TRBD2 (5 bases each). Trimming left V 5 bases short and J 3 bases short, with 14 bases between. Germline-derived CDR1 and CDR2 are WNHNN and SYGVQD (reference sequence). The CDR3 is 14 residues long. CDR3 region: CASSPGGGNYEQYF. The CDR3 DNA follows: TGCGCCAGCAGTCCCGGTGGGGGAAACTACGAGCAGTACTTC.

V usage is TRBV5-1 and J usage is TRBJ2-7; TRBD2 matches 8 bases. The germline V gene encodes CDR1 SGHRS and CDR2 YFSETQ. Losses at the gene ends were 2 bases for V and 2 bases for J; bases not matched to a gene: 6. The CDR3 runs 15 residues. The DNA for the CDR3 is TGCGCCAGCAGCTTCGCAGCGGGAGAAACCTACGAGCAGTACTTC. This encodes CASSFAAGETYEQYF.

The V call is TRBV7-3, the J call TRBJ2-1, with D unclear. Trimming left V 2 bases short and J 3 bases short, with 17 bases between. The germline V gene encodes CDR1 SGHTA and CDR2 FQGTGA. The CDR3 consists of 17 residues. CDR3 sequence: CASSLARLGSSYNEQFF. The CDR3 DNA reads as TGTGCCAGCAGCTTAGCGCGGTTAGGTAGCAGCTACAATGAGCAGTTCTTC. Full variable domain (missing parts from reference TRBV7-3 and TRBJ2-1): GAGVSQTPSNKVTEKGKYVELRCDPISGHTALYWYRQSLGQGPEFLIYFQGTGAADDSGLPNDRFFAVRPEGSVSTLKIQRTERGDSAVYLCASSLARLGSSYNEQFFGPGTRLTVL.

The chain carries TRBV5-1 and TRBJ2-3; D is undetermined. The ends were cut back, 5 bases at V and 4 bases at J, with 11 bases in the middle. The CDR3 runs to 13 residues. Germline V gene lookup returns CDR1 SGHRS and CDR2 YFSETQ. Written as DNA, the CDR3 is TGCGCCAGCAGTCAAACCCCCCCAGATACGCAGTATTTT. Residues: CASSQTPPDTQYF.

The rearrangement joins TRBV2 to TRBJ2-7; D might be TRBD1 (6 bases). There are 14 residues in the CDR3. CDR1 is SNHLY, CDR2 FYNNEI, per germline. V lost 3 bases, J lost 6 bases, and 15 bases lay in between. The CDR3 region is CASSERQGKGEQYF. In DNA form, the CDR3 reads TGTGCCAGCAGTGAGAGGCAGGGGAAGGGCGAGCAGTACTTC.

This clone has a single count. The chain has TRBV10-2 and TRBJ2-7; D unclear. V lost 1 base and J 3 bases, leaving 1 base between the germline ends. The CDR3 loop spans 11 amino acids. Germline CDR1 reads WSHSY; CDR2 reads SAAADI. The CDR3 DNA reads as TGCGCCAGCAGTGAGTACTACGAGCAGTACTTC. Its translation: CASSEYYEQYF.

The chain carries TRBV18 and TRBJ2-4; D call uncertain. This CDR3 is 14 amino acids long. Trimming removed 2 bases from V and 6 bases from J, with 11 bases in between. In germline, CDR1 is KGHSH, CDR2 LQKENI. As DNA, the CDR3 is TGTGCCAGCTCACCAGGGAACTTACGAAACATTCAGTACTTC. This codes for CASSPGNLRNIQYF.

This chain connects TRBV28 to TRBJ1-5; 8 positions agree with TRBD1. Germline lookup yields CDR1 MDHEN and CDR2 SYDVKM. After removal of 5 bases from V and 4 bases from J, the junction contained 7 bases not matched to a gene. This CDR3 region has 15 residues. CDR3 sequence reads: CASSPGQGKNQPQHF. The CDR3 bases are TGTGCCAGCAGTCCCGGACAGGGAAAGAATCAGCCCCAGCATTTT.

This chain uses TRBV5-1 with TRBJ2-7; 9 nucleotides line up with TRBD1. Germline CDR1 is SGHRS and CDR2 is YFSETQ. V shed 7 bases, J shed 6 bases, and the junction held 5 bases outside the gene matches. CDR3 size: 12 residues. The CDR3 spells CASGTGYGEQYF. The DNA for the CDR3 is TGCGCCAGCGGGACAGGGTATGGCGAGCAGTACTTC.

V gene TRBV7-2 combines with J gene TRBJ2-7; D not resolved. The length of the CDR3 is 19 residues. Trimming took off 2 bases at V and 0 bases at J, with 23 bases between the two ends. Germline CDR1 SGHTA, CDR2 FQGNSA. In DNA form, the CDR3 reads TGTGCCAGCAGCTTAAATCCGTCGGCTGGCACCACTATCTCCTACGAGCAGTACTTC. Translating gives CASSLNPSAGTTISYEQYF.

The genes are TRBV28 and TRBJ1-2; tentatively, D is TRBD1 (5 bases). From germline, CDR1 is MDHEN and CDR2 SYDVKM. The CDR3 contains 14 residues. Trimming took 3 bases from V and 4 from J, leaving 12 bases between them. The CDR3 sequence: CASSFHDRTYGYTF. The CDR3 nucleotides read TGTGCCAGCAGTTTCCACGACAGAACCTATGGCTACACCTTC.

The gene calls are TRBV5-1 and TRBJ1-1, with a weak D call TRBD1 (6 bases). Trimming stripped 4 bases from V and 6 bases from J, with 25 bases between. This CDR3 region has 17 residues. Germline lookup yields CDR1 SGHRS and CDR2 YFSETQ. CDR3 loop: CASSRPGGSPDTPEAFF. CDR3 in DNA: TGCGCCAGCAGCAGGCCGGGGGGCAGCCCCGATACTCCTGAAGCTTTCTTT.

The chain carries TRBV4-1 and TRBJ1-2; 12 bases match TRBD1. The germline gives CDR1 MGHRA, CDR2 YSYEKL. The junction had 15 bases not matched to a gene; V was cut back by 4 bases and J by 3 bases. This CDR3 has 19 residues. DNA for the CDR3: TGCGCCAGCAGCCCCCGCCTTTGGGACAGGGGGCGTCGCGACTATGGCTACACCTTC. This codes for CASSPRLWDRGRRDYGYTF.

On this clone: The same CDR3 also results from other DNA sequences found in this sample. V and J are TRBV28 and TRBJ2-7, with 7 bases lining up with TRBD1. The CDR3 covers 13 residues. Trimming removed 6 bases from V and 3 bases from J; junction bases left unmatched: 5. Germline values: CDR1 MDHEN, CDR2 SYDVKM. The CDR3 region is CASSPGQNYEQYF. The CDR3 DNA reads TGTGCCAGCAGCCCGGGACAGAACTACGAGCAGTACTTC.

As for this clone: Compared with germline, one end of the junction differs, possibly owing to a read error. The chain employs TRBV7-3 and TRBJ2-7; D unclear. The germline CDR1 and CDR2 sequences are SGHTA and FQGTGA. The CDR3 is 13 residues long. CDR3 in amino acids: CVSSPTSGYEQYF. The CDR3 region has the DNA TGTGTCAGCAGCCCAACGAGTGGCTACGAGCAGTACTTC. Full variable domain (rest looked up from reference TRBV7-3 and TRBJ2-7): GAGVSQTPSNKVTEKGKYVELRCDPISGHTALYWYRQSLGQGPEFLIYFQGTGAADDSGLPNDRFFAVRPEGSVSTLKIQRTERGDSAVYLCVSSPTSGYEQYFGPGTRLTVT.

V gene TRBV7-7 combines with J gene TRBJ2-7; 8 bases agree with TRBD1. CDR1 and CDR2 from the germline V gene are SSHAT and FNYEAQ (reference sequence). The trim removed 2 bases at V and 6 bases at J, leaving 6 bases unmatched. The CDR3 totals 14 residues. In DNA form, the CDR3 reads TGTGCCAGCAGCTTAATTCCAGGGGGCTCCGAGCAGTACTTC. It codes for CASSLIPGGSEQYF. The full variable domain, with the rest looked up from reference TRBV7-7 and TRBJ2-7, is GAGVSQSPRYKVTKRGQDVTLRCDPISSHATLYWYQQALGQGPEFLTYFNYEAQPDKSGLPSDRFSAERPEGSISTLTIQRTEQRDSAMYRCASSLIPGGSEQYFGPGTRLTVT.

The chain couples TRBV5-1 to TRBJ2-7; D uncertain. The germline CDR1 and CDR2 sequences are SGHRS and YFSETQ. The V end lost 4 bases, the J end lost 1 base, and 3 bases lay between the germline ends. The CDR3 covers 11 residues. The CDR3, as DNA: TGCGCCAGCAGCCGATCCTACGAGCAGTACTTC. Translated, it gives CASSRSYEQYF. Looking up the rest from reference TRBV5-1 and TRBJ2-7 gives the full variable domain: KAGVTQTPRYLIKTRGQQVTLSCSPISGHRSVSWYQQTPGQGLQFLFEYFSETQRNKGNFPGRFSGRQFSNSRSEMNVSTLELGDSALYLCASSRSYEQYFGPGTRLTVT.

The chain employs TRBV15 and TRBJ2-5, with 8 nucleotides matching TRBD1. The CDR3 is 18 amino acids. Looked up from germline, CDR1 is LNHNV and CDR2 is YYDKDF (reference sequence). The J segment lost 5 bases and the V segment lost 2 bases, leaving 16 bases of the junction unmatched. CDR3 amino acids: CATSRPTRPPGGRETQYF. As DNA, the CDR3 is TGTGCCACCAGCAGACCTACCCGGCCCCCAGGGGGCCGGGAGACCCAGTACTTC.

CDR3 sequence reads: CASRLTGSYEQYF. The DNA of the CDR3 is TGTGCCAGCCGATTGACAGGGTCCTACGAGCAGTACTTC. V is TRBV27 and J is TRBJ2-7, with 7 positions matching TRBD1. The V gene end was trimmed by 8 bases and the J gene end by 1 base; junction bases not matched to a gene: 5. The germline V gene encodes CDR1 MNHEY and CDR2 SMNVEV (reference sequence). The CDR3 has 13 residues.

The chain is built from TRBV16 and TRBJ1-5, with D tentatively TRBD1 (5 bases). Germline CDR1 is KGHSY and CDR2 is FQNENV. The CDR3 is made up of 17 amino acids. Trimming stripped 0 bases from V and 0 bases from J, with 12 bases between. As DNA, the CDR3 is TGTGCCAGCAGCCAATCAGGGACCTCATATAGCAATCAGCCCCAGCATTTT. Translated, it gives CASSQSGTSYSNQPQHF.

As regards this clone: Mismatch with germline at one junction end may stem from a read error. The genes are TRBV6-5 and TRBJ2-7; 14 bases fit TRBD2. Per the germline V gene, CDR1 is MNHEY and CDR2 is SVGAGI. The CDR3 has 14 residues. The CDR3 reads CASRRTGLAGEKDF. The DNA for the CDR3 is TGTGCCAGCAGGCGGACGGGACTAGCGGGAGAGAAGGACTTC.

The chain has TRBV2 and TRBJ2-3, with TRBD2 as a possible D gene (5 bases). Trimming cost V 4 bases and J 2 bases, with 13 bases left between them. The CDR3 is made up of 15 amino acids. Germline V gives CDR1 SNHLY, CDR2 FYNNEI. CDR3 residues: CASSGAHGDTDTQYF. DNA of the CDR3: TGTGCCAGCAGTGGGGCGCACGGGGACACAGATACGCAGTATTTT.

V is TRBV18 and J is TRBJ2-7; D may be TRBD1 (6 bases). With 2 bases removed from V and 9 bases from J, the gap between germline ends came to 11 bases. The CDR3 has 12 amino acids. Germline lookup yields CDR1 KGHSH and CDR2 LQKENI. The CDR3 loop reads CASSPGQSGQYF. The CDR3 coding sequence is TGTGCCAGCTCACCAGGACAGTCCGGGCAGTACTTC. The variable domain in full, completed from reference TRBV18 and TRBJ2-7, reads NAGVMQNPRHLVRRRGQEARLRCSPMKGHSHVYWYRQLPEEGLKFMVYLQKENIIDESGMPKERFSAEFPKEGPSILRIQQVVRGDSAAYFCASSPGQSGQYFGPGTRLTVT.

The CDR3 bases are TGCGCCAGCAGCCGACAGGTGGATTCCTACGAGCAGTACTTC. The encoded protein is CASSRQVDSYEQYF. The chain is built from TRBV5-1 and TRBJ2-7, with D perhaps matching TRBD1 (6 bases). The CDR3 sequence is 14 residues long. Trimming left V 4 bases short and J 1 base short, with 12 bases between. Germline CDR1 is SGHRS and CDR2 is YFSETQ.

The V and J genes are TRBV9 and TRBJ2-1; 9 bases match TRBD2. The V gene end was trimmed by 5 bases and the J gene end by 8 bases; junction bases not matched to a gene: 23. Germline loops: CDR1 SGDLS, CDR2 YYNGEE. This CDR3 comprises 19 residues. CDR3 in DNA: TGTGCCAGCAGAGGGGCGGTCATCCGGATAGCGGGAGAGAAGGATGAGCAGTTCTTC. Its translation: CASRGAVIRIAGEKDEQFF.

V gene TRBV14 combines with J gene TRBJ2-5; 11 bases are shared with TRBD2. CDR1 and CDR2 from the germline V gene are SGHDN and FVKESK. The CDR3 runs 15 residues. Trimming removed 1 base from V and 5 bases from J; junction bases left unmatched: 3. CDR3 region: CASSQGLAGSETQYF. DNA of the CDR3: TGTGCCAGCAGCCAAGGACTAGCGGGATCCGAGACCCAGTACTTC.